This TCR beta chain emerged from a study of CD4 T cells in relation to SARS-CoV-2 and coronaviruses. Trimming took off 3 bases at V and 0 bases at J, with 14 bases between the two ends. CDR3 length: 16 amino acids. Germline values: CDR1 MDHEN, CDR2 SYDVKM. Naive or memory CD4+ cells were cultured 1:1 with T cell-depleted PBMCs plus CEF. TCRdb keeps only in-frame clones here, not all; method: immunoSEQ multiplex PCR. The sample has tens of thousands of clones; under 85% are singletons. Regarding this clone: Antigen unknown.

This chain links TRBV28 with TRBJ1-2; D is ambiguous. The sequenced sample was memory CD4+ T cells from PBMCs, cultured in vitro. This clonotype originated in an adult with COVID-19. Here the CDR3 reads CASSFSAGGTNYGYTF. The CDR3 DNA is TGTGCCAGCAGTTTTTCGGCAGGAGGTACTAACTATGGCTACACCTTC.